This T cell receptor (beta chain) was found in a study of CD8 T cells in ankylosing spondylitis. General study results and limits: Earlier work had already found some motif variants in reactive arthritis synovial fluid and blood.

Libraries of TCR beta came from quantitative 5'-RACE with molecular barcodes. TCRdb reprocessed the 5' RACE reads via MiXCR and lists one record per CDR3 protein. Of about 270,000 distinct CDR3 sequences in the sample, roughly 32% are singletons; the top ten hold about 4.2%. The CDR3 has 13 amino acids. Germline assignment: CDR1 SQVTM and CDR2 ANQGSEA. Trimming cost V 5 bases and J 0 bases, with 10 bases left between them. In this sample, this clonotype turned up a few times. Its antigen is undetermined. The sample taken for sequencing was blood, either unsorted or a sorted T cell fraction (not recorded which). The sequence came from a male donor with ankylosing spondylitis or in good health (not recorded which). The V gene is TRBV29-1, the J gene TRBJ1-1; D gene ambiguous. In DNA form, the CDR3 reads TGCAGCGTTTTTACAGCCTTGAACACTGAAGCTTTCTTT. It is translated as CSVFTALNTEAFF.